This record covers a single T cell receptor beta chain. Using immunoSEQ multiplex PCR, the repertoire was profiled, and TCRdb retains in-frame clones only, with some absent. The sample has some 100,000 clones, approximately 90% seen once. This CDR3 is 15 amino acids long. The V gene's germline CDR1 is SGHKS and CDR2 YYEKEE (reference sequence). The V and J ends lost 0 bases and 5 bases, in that order; junction bases with no gene match: 2. The record originates from a study of OX40 agonist ivuxolimab in advanced cancers. Material: CD4+ or CD8+ T cells sorted from blood, obtained in a trial of the OX40 agonist ivuxolimab. The rearrangement uses TRBV5-5 and TRBJ1-6; 7 nucleotides agree with TRBD1. This clonotype originated in an adult with an advanced solid tumor such as melanoma, head and neck, liver or kidney cancer. CDR3 sequence: CASSLAGGDNSPLHF. The CDR3 DNA follows: TGTGCCAGCAGCTTGGCAGGGGGGGATAATTCACCCCTCCACTTT.